These 17 T cell receptor beta chains were all obtained from the same sample, sequenced in a study of T-cell reconstitution after alpha-beta-depleted transplantation in children. A TCRbeta library incorporating unique molecular identifiers was prepared. TCRdb used MiXCR to reprocess the PCR reads, holding one entry per CDR3 protein. The sample gives about 480,000 distinct CDR3 sequences, approximately 13% of which show up once; less than 6.5% is in the top ten. The specimen was PBMCs from the stem cell graft donor, collected from the stem cell graft. All receptors derive from a human donor who donated a stem cell graft to a child with combined immunodeficiency.

The V gene is TRBV29-1, the J gene TRBJ2-5; a weak D match, TRBD2 (6 bases). The CDR3 runs to 12 residues. Germline V gives CDR1 SQVTM, CDR2 ANQGSEA. Trimming removed 4 bases at V and 4 bases at J, with 10 bases between. The chain's CDR3 is CSVGLEGETQYF. The DNA for the CDR3 is TGCAGCGTTGGACTAGAAGGAGAGACCCAGTACTTC. The variable domain in full, with the rest retrieved from reference TRBV29-1 and TRBJ2-5, is SAVISQKPSRDICQRGTSLTIQCQVDSQVTMMFWYRQQPGQSLTLIATANQGSEATYESGFVIDKFPISRPNLTFSTLTVSNMSPEDSSIYLCSVGLEGETQYFGPGTRLLVL.

This clonotype showed up just a few times. The chain joins TRBV20-1 to TRBJ2-1, with TRBD2 matching 10 bases. CDR3 length: 16 residues. V lost 3 bases and J lost 6; bases outside the gene matches: 11. The germline V gene encodes CDR1 DFQATT and CDR2 SNEGSKA (reference sequence). CDR3 sequence (DNA): TGCAGTGCTAGGAACCTAGCGGGAGTAGTCGGCAATGAGCAGTTCTTC. Its protein is CSARNLAGVVGNEQFF.

This clonotype has more than one count but fewer than ten. The rearrangement uses TRBV29-1 and TRBJ1-1; 8 bases agree with TRBD1. The V segment lost 5 bases and the J segment 10 bases; nucleotides outside the gene matches: 0. This CDR3 region has 9 residues. CDR1 and CDR2 from the germline V gene are SQVTM and ANQGSEA. CDR3 residues: CSVTGGAFF. CDR3 DNA: TGCAGCGTTACAGGGGGAGCTTTCTTT.

There are many counts of this clonotype. The V call is TRBV29-1, the J call TRBJ1-1; D ambiguous. Trimming stripped 4 bases from V and 0 bases from J, with 12 bases between. The CDR3 consists of 14 residues. Germline V CDR1 and CDR2: SQVTM, ANQGSEA. CDR3 nucleotide sequence: TGCAGCGTTGCCCCGGCAATCATGAACACTGAAGCTTTCTTT. This codes for CSVAPAIMNTEAFF.

A few counts support this clonotype. The rearrangement joins TRBV28 to TRBJ2-7; D might be TRBD1 (6 bases). CDR3 length equals 14 residues. CDR1 and CDR2 (germline): MDHEN, SYDVKM. The germline V and J ends were trimmed by 4 bases and 2 bases, with 12 bases remaining between them. CDR3 protein: CASSSGDKPYEQYF. CDR3 DNA: TGTGCCAGCAGTTCAGGGGACAAACCCTACGAGCAGTACTTC.

The J gene is TRBJ2-3, the V gene TRBV7-2; D call uncertain. Per germline, CDR1 SGHTA and CDR2 FQGNSA. V lost 4 bases to trimming and J lost 8 bases, with 13 bases between them. There are 13 residues in the CDR3. The CDR3 is CASSSLGGSTQYF. Written as DNA, the CDR3 is TGTGCCAGCAGCTCCCTCGGCGGAAGTACGCAGTATTTT.

The gene calls are TRBV9 and TRBJ1-2, with D possibly matching TRBD1 (6 bases). CDR1 is SGDLS and CDR2 is YYNGEE in the germline V gene. This CDR3 contains 15 residues. The V end lost 10 bases, the J end lost 3 bases, and 22 bases lay between the germline ends. The CDR3 DNA follows: TGTGCCCCGACGGGGGAGGACAGAGAGCACTATGGCTACACCTTC. Encoded protein: CAPTGEDREHYGYTF.

The CDR3 DNA sequence: TGTGCCAGCAGCTTTGACAGGTTGACCTATGGCTACACCTTC. It codes for CASSFDRLTYGYTF. The V gene is TRBV12-3 or TRBV12-4, the J gene TRBJ1-2, with a weak D call TRBD1 (6 bases). The germline V and J ends were trimmed by 6 bases and 4 bases, with 15 bases remaining between them. This CDR3 has 14 residues.

The J gene is TRBJ1-1, the V gene TRBV5-1; D uncertain. Trimming left V 0 bases short and J 6 bases short, with 12 bases between. CDR1 is SGHRS and CDR2 is YFSETQ in the germline V gene. This CDR3 comprises 14 residues. In DNA, the CDR3 is TGCGCCAGCAGCTTGGACAGCGGGTTCGCTGAAGCTTTCTTT. This encodes CASSLDSGFAEAFF.

The rearrangement links TRBV6-1 to TRBJ2-1; TRBD1 matches at 9 bases. The CDR3 is made up of 13 amino acids. CDR1 MNHNS and CDR2 SASEGT come from the germline V gene. V lost 4 bases to trimming and J lost 10 bases; unmatched junction nucleotides: 5. In DNA, the CDR3 is TGTGCCAGCAGTGGTACAGGGGGCAGGGAGCAGTTCTTC. It yields the protein CASSGTGGREQFF.

This chain joins TRBV4-3 and TRBJ2-3, with a tentative D call TRBD1 (5 bases). Germline assignment: CDR1 LGHNA and CDR2 YSLEER. The CDR3 contains 14 residues. V was cut by 1 base and J by 4 bases, with 9 bases left in between. In DNA, the CDR3 is TGCGCCAGCAGCCAAGGACAGTTCCCAGATACGCAGTATTTT. Protein: CASSQGQFPDTQYF.

Ten or more counts support this clonotype. V gene TRBV12-3 or TRBV12-4 combines with J gene TRBJ1-1, with 7 bases lining up with TRBD1. V shed 5 bases and J 4 bases; nucleotides not matched to a gene: 7. The CDR3 is 14 amino acids. CDR3 amino acids: CASSQDRSSTEAFF. CDR3 DNA: TGTGCCAGCAGTCAGGACAGGTCTTCCACTGAAGCTTTCTTT.

This clonotype appeared many times. V is TRBV12-3 or TRBV12-4 and J is TRBJ1-6, with a weak D call TRBD1 (6 bases). V dropped 6 bases and J dropped 9 bases, with 12 bases sitting between them. The CDR3 is 13 amino acids. Here the CDR3 DNA reads TGTGCCAGCAGGGACAGCGGGAGTTCACCCCTCCACTTT. Protein product: CASRDSGSSPLHF.

This clonotype was recorded many times. The chain combines TRBV12-3 or TRBV12-4 with TRBJ1-2; D is ambiguous. V was shortened by 3 bases and J by 2 bases, with 7 bases between the two germline ends. This CDR3 has 13 residues. The CDR3 nucleotides are TGTGCCAGCAGTTTGCGGGTGAACTATGGCTACACCTTC. It codes for CASSLRVNYGYTF.

A few counts support this clonotype. This chain uses TRBV20-1 with TRBJ2-2, with 12 nucleotides matching TRBD2. This CDR3 spans 14 amino acids. V was pared by 6 bases and J by 6 bases, with 5 bases of the junction left unmatched. CDR1 DFQATT and CDR2 SNEGSKA come from the germline V gene (reference sequence). The CDR3 nucleotides are TGCAGTGCGAGGACTAGCGGGACCCCCGGGGAGCTGTTTTTT. It translates to CSARTSGTPGELFF.

J is TRBJ2-1 and V is TRBV6-2 or TRBV6-3, with D tentatively TRBD1 or TRBD2 (5 bases each). The germline V gene encodes CDR1 MNHEY and CDR2 SVGEGT. The CDR3 totals 16 residues. V gave up 1 base and J gave up 5 bases, with 15 bases separating them. CDR3: CASSYLTGPGDNEQFF. The CDR3 coding sequence is TGTGCCAGCAGTTACTTAACGGGGCCAGGCGACAATGAGCAGTTCTTC.

This chain links TRBV12-3 or TRBV12-4 with TRBJ1-1; 8 nucleotides line up with TRBD1. V shed 5 bases, J shed 6 bases, and the junction held 14 bases outside the gene matches. CDR3 length equals 16 residues. The CDR3 DNA sequence: TGTGCCAGCAGTCTGACCAGACAGGGGCCGCGGGCTGAAGCTTTCTTT. It translates to CASSLTRQGPRAEAFF.